These T cell receptor beta chains were read from a single sample in a study of post-analysis software for immune sequencing data. TCRdb re-called the PCR reads through MiXCR, storing one row per CDR3 protein. The data contain approximately 570,000 distinct CDR3 sequences, about 40% of them singletons. The specimen sequenced was blood. These receptors originate from a girl aged 5-17 years with multiple sclerosis. Each CDR3 is given with its conserved first and last residue. The order of the fields is D gene, J gene, clone size, V gene, CDR3 protein, CDR3 DNA. A D gene is named only where the DNA matches it firmly. Clone size is stated in some rows and not others, as once, few, many or a class when expanded.

>-|TRBJ2-4|few|TRBV10-3
CAISEGRENIQYF
TGTGCCATCAGTGAGGGAAGGGAAAACATTCAGTACTTC
>-|TRBJ2-1|few|TRBV29-1
CSVEDSNRQFF
TGCAGCGTTGAAGATTCTAATAGACAGTTCTTC
>TRBD1|TRBJ1-5|-|TRBV5-1
CASSLGQGVNQPQHF
TGCGCCAGCAGCTTGGGACAGGGGGTCAATCAGCCCCAGCATTTT
>-|TRBJ1-6|-|TRBV27
CASSFGGGSSYNSPLHF
TGTGCCAGCAGTTTTGGGGGGGGGTCGTCCTATAATTCACCCCTCCACTTT
>-|TRBJ2-5|few|TRBV12-3/TRBV12-4
CASSPSPLPETQYF
TGTGCCAGCAGTCCGAGCCCGCTCCCGGAGACCCAGTACTTC
>TRBD1|TRBJ1-2|-|TRBV3-1
CASSHADGTAYGYTF
TGTGCCAGCAGCCACGCCGACGGGACAGCCTATGGCTACACCTTC
>-|TRBJ1-1|-|TRBV7-6
CASSSILTHFIMNTEAFF
TGTGCCAGCAGCTCAATACTAACTCACTTTATTATGAACACTGAAGCTTTCTTT
>TRBD2|TRBJ2-1|-|TRBV9
CASRAIGTSGANEQFF
TGTGCCAGCAGGGCCATTGGGACTAGCGGGGCCAATGAGCAGTTCTTC
>TRBD1|TRBJ2-7|-|TRBV6-2/TRBV6-3
CASSDPGQGAYEQYF
TGTGCCAGCAGCGATCCGGGACAGGGCGCCTACGAGCAGTACTTC
>-|TRBJ1-4|-|TRBV5-1
CASKVENIKGMELFF
TGCGCCAGCAAGGTCGAAAATATTAAAGGGATGGAACTGTTTTTT
>-|TRBJ2-6|-|TRBV7-9
CASSSRESSGANVLTF
TGTGCCAGCAGCTCCCGAGAGTCTTCTGGGGCCAACGTCCTGACTTTC
>-|TRBJ2-2|few|TRBV4-1
CASSQDRGNTGELFF
TGCGCCAGCAGCCAAGACAGGGGAAACACCGGGGAGCTGTTTTTT
>TRBD1|TRBJ1-1|-|TRBV6-1
CASSLTGEVTEAFF
TGTGCCAGCAGTTTGACAGGGGAGGTCACTGAAGCTTTCTTT
>-|TRBJ2-3|-|TRBV9
CASSQTSASTDTQYF
TGTGCCAGCAGCCAGACAAGCGCGAGCACAGATACGCAGTATTTT
>TRBD1|TRBJ2-5|-|TRBV24-1
CATSGTGGNNEQYF
TGTGCCACCAGTGGGACAGGGGGTAACAATGAGCAGTACTTC
>TRBD1|TRBJ1-5|-|TRBV6-5
CASSHDRDGQPQHF
TGTGCCAGCAGTCACGACAGGGACGGGCAGCCCCAGCATTTT
>-|TRBJ1-5|-|TRBV7-9
CASSFTTSFSNQPQHF
TGTGCCAGCAGCTTCACCACGTCCTTTAGCAATCAGCCCCAGCATTTT
>-|TRBJ2-6|-|TRBV12-3/TRBV12-4
CASSFRGSSGANVLTF
TGTGCCAGCAGTTTCAGGGGAAGTTCTGGGGCCAACGTCCTGACTTTC
>-|TRBJ2-1|-|TRBV6-5
CASSPPGTGWNEQFF
TGTGCCAGCAGTCCCCCCGGGACGGGGTGGAATGAGCAGTTCTTC
>-|TRBJ1-5|-|TRBV6-5
CASSNPGLGPYSNQPQHF
TGTGCCAGCAGTAACCCCGGGTTGGGGCCTTATAGCAATCAGCCCCAGCATTTT